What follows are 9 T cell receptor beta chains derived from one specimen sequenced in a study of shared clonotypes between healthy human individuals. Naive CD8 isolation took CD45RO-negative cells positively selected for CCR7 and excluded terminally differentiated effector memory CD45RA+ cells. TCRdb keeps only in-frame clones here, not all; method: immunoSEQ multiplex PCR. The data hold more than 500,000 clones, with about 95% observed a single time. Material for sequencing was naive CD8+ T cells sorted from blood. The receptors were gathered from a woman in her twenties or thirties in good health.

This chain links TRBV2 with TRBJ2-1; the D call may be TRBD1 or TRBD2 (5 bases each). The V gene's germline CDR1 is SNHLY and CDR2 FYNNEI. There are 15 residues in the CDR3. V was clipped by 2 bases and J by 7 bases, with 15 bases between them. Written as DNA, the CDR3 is TGTGCCAGCAGTGAACCGGTCGGGACGACGAATGAGCAGTTCTTC. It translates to CASSEPVGTTNEQFF. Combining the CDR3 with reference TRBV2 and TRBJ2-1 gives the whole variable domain EPEVTQTPSHQVTQMGQEVILRCVPISNHLYFYWYRQILGQKVEFLVSFYNNEISEKSEIFDDQFSVERPDGSNFTLKIRSTKLEDSAMYFCASSEPVGTTNEQFFGPGTRLTVL.

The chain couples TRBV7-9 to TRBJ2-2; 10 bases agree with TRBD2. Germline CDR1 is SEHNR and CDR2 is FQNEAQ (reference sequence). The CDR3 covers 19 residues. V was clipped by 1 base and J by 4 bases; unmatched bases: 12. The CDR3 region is CASSLGLAGVTVGTGELFF. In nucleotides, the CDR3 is TGTGCCAGCAGCTTAGGCCTAGCGGGAGTGACGGTCGGCACCGGGGAGCTGTTTTTT.

The DNA of the CDR3 is TGTGCCAGCAGCTTAGAAGGTGGGAGCTCCTACAATGAGCAGTTCTTC. Translating gives CASSLEGGSSYNEQFF. The rearrangement links TRBV11-3 to TRBJ2-1, with D possibly matching TRBD2 (5 bases). The V end lost 0 bases, the J end lost 0 bases, and 9 bases lay between the germline ends. CDR1 and CDR2 from the germline V gene are SGHNT and YENEEA. The CDR3 is 16 amino acids.

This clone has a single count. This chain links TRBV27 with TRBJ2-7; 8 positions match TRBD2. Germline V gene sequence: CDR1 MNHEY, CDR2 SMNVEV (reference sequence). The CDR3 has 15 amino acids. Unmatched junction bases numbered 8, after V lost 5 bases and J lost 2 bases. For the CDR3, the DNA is TGTGCCAGCAGTCCCGGGGTAGCGGGGACCTACGAGCAGTACTTC. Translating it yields CASSPGVAGTYEQYF.

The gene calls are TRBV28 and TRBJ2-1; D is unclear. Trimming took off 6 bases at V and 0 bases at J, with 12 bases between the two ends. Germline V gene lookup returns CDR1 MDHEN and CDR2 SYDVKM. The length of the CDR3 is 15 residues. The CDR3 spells CASSPVALSYNEQFF. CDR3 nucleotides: TGTGCCAGCAGCCCGGTCGCTCTCTCCTACAATGAGCAGTTCTTC.

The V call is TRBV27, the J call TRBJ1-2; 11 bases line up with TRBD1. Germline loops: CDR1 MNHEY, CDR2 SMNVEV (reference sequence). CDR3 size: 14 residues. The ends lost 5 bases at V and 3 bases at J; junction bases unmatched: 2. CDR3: CASSRTGGDYGYTF. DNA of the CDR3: TGTGCCAGCAGTCGGACAGGGGGCGACTATGGCTACACCTTC.

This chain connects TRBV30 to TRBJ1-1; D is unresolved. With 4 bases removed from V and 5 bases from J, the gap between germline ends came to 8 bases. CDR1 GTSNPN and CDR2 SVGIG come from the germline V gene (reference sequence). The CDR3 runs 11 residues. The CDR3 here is CAWMTLTEAFF. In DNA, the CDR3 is TGTGCCTGGATGACACTAACTGAAGCTTTCTTT. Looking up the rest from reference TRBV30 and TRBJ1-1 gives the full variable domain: SQTIHQWPATLVQPVGSPLSLECTVEGTSNPNLYWYRQAAGRGLQLLFYSVGIGQISSEVPQNLSASRPQDRQFILSSKKLLLSDSGFYLCAWMTLTEAFFGQGTRLTVV.

The DNA for the CDR3 is TGTGCCAGTAGTTGGCAGGCTGGCGGGGAGCTGTTTTTT. It translates to CASSWQAGGELFF. The chain combines TRBV19 with TRBJ2-2, with D hard to call. The V gene lost 5 bases and the J gene lost 7 bases, with 11 bases spanning the gap. There are 13 residues in the CDR3. Germline CDR1 LNHDA, CDR2 SQIVND (reference sequence). The whole variable domain, filled in from reference TRBV19 and TRBJ2-2, reads DGGITQSPKYLFRKEGQNVTLSCEQNLNHDAMYWYRQDPGQGLRLIYYSQIVNDFQKGDIAEGYSVSREKKESFPLTVTSAQKNPTAFYLCASSWQAGGELFFGEGSRLTVL.

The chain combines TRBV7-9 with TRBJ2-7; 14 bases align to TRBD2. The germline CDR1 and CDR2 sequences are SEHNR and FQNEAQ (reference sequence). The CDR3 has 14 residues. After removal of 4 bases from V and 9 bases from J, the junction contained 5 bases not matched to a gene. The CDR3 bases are TGTGCCAGCAGCTCAGGGACTAGCGGGAGTGGGCAGTACTTC. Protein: CASSSGTSGSGQYF.